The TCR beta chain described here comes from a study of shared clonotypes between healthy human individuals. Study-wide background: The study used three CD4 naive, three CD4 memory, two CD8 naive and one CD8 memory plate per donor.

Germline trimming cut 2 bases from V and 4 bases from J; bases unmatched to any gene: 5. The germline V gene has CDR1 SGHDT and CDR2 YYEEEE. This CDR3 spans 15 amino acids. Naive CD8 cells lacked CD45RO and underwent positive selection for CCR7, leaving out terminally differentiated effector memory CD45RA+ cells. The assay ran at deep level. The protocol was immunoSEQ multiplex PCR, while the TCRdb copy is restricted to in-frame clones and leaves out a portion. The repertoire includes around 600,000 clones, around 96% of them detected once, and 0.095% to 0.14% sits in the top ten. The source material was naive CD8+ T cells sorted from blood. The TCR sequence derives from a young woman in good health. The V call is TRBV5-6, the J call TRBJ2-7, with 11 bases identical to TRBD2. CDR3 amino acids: CASSLSSGRFYEQYF. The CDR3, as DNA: TGTGCCAGCAGCTTATCTAGCGGGAGGTTTTACGAGCAGTACTTC.